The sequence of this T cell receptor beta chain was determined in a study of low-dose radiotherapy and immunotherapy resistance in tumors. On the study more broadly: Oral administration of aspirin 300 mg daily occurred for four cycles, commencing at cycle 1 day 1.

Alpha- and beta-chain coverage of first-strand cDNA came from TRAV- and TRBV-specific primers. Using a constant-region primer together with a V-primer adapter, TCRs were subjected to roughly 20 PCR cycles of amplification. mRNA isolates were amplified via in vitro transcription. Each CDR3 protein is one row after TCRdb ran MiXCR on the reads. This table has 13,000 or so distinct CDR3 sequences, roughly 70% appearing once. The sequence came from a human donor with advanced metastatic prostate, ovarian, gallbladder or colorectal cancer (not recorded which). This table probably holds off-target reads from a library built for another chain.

CDR3 amino acids: CASSQGFGELFF. The DNA for the CDR3 is TGCGCCAGCAGCCAAGGGTTCGGGGAGCTGTTTTTT. V is TRBV4-1 and J is TRBJ2-2; no clear D. The CDR3 runs 12 residues. The germline V gene encodes CDR1 MGHRA and CDR2 YSYEKL. Trimming stripped 1 base from V and 7 bases from J, with 4 bases between.